This paragraph reports one TCR beta chain. The age range of participants was about 18 to 95 years, with residence in around 22 US areas. This entry comes from a study of blood T cell repertoires in COVID-19. Study background: Spain, Italy and the United States supplied samples that represented acute and convalescent COVID-19.

Per the authors' pipeline: From reference gene primer amplification, estimates of nucleated cell counts were derived. Using immunoSEQ multiplex PCR, the repertoire was profiled, and TCRdb retains in-frame clones only, with some absent. Clone size and the V and J calls come from that table; the DNA yielded D and trimming. The sample has approximately 240,000 clones, around 90% seen once. V lost 0 bases to trimming and J lost 3 bases, with 11 bases between them. This CDR3 contains 15 residues. Germline loops: CDR1 LGHNA, CDR2 YNFKEQ. The sample taken for sequencing was PBMCs or T cells enriched from blood (not recorded which). The TCR sequence derives from a woman in her 30s with acute COVID-19. The chain joins TRBV4-2 to TRBJ1-2; TRBD1 is a possible D gene (6 bases). In nucleotides, the CDR3 is TGTGCCAGCAGCCAAGACGAACAGGGAGACTATGGCTACACCTTC. Protein product: CASSQDEQGDYGYTF.